This is a list of T cell receptor beta chains from one sample in a study of T cell responses to AZD1222 COVID-19 vaccine. TCRdb keeps only in-frame clones here, not all; method: immunoSEQ multiplex PCR. Of tens of thousands of clones detected, about 74% appear once; the ten largest clones hold roughly 3.5%. Specimen: peripheral blood, collected 28 days after the second AZD1222 dose. The source is an adult who received the AZD1222 COVID-19 vaccine. Each CDR3 is given with its conserved first and last residue. A D gene is named only where the DNA matches it firmly. Clone size, where shown, is once, few, many, or a class for clones that have expanded.

clone_size | j_call | v_call | cdr3_length | d_call | cdr3_nt | cdr3_aa
- | TRBJ2-5 | TRBV2 | 14 | - | TGTGCCAGCAGTGAAGCGCTTTGGTCAGAGACCCAGTACTTC | CASSEALWSETQYF
- | TRBJ1-1 | TRBV7-9 | 13 | - | TGTGCCAGCAGCTCTCCCCCCCGGGGGAGGGCTTTCTTT | CASSSPPRGRAFF
- | TRBJ1-3 | TRBV18 | 15 | - | TGTGCCAGCTCACCGGCAGGGACTGCGCGAAACACCATATATTTT | CASSPAGTARNTIYF
- | TRBJ1-6 | TRBV18 | 15 | TRBD1 | TGTGCCAGCTCACCAAACAGGGGCTCGGATTCACCCCTCCACTTT | CASSPNRGSDSPLHF
- | TRBJ2-7 | TRBV19 | 14 | - | TGTGCCAGTAGTCCTTGGACAGACTACTACGAGCAGTACTTC | CASSPWTDYYEQYF
- | TRBJ1-6 | TRBV13 | 12 | - | TGTGCCAGCAGCTCCAGGAATTCACCCCTCCACTTT | CASSSRNSPLHF
- | TRBJ1-1 | TRBV5-6 | 14 | - | TGTGCCAGCAGCTTGGGGGATCGGAGAACTGAAGCTTTCTTT | CASSLGDRRTEAFF
few | TRBJ1-1 | TRBV9 | 14 | TRBD1 | TGTGCCAGCAGCGCCCGGGACAGGAACACTGAAGCTTTCTTT | CASSARDRNTEAFF
- | TRBJ1-3 | TRBV5-6 | 17 | - | TGTGCCAGCAGCGGAAGCATGGAAGATAGCTCTGGAAACACCATATATTTT | CASSGSMEDSSGNTIYF
- | TRBJ2-5 | TRBV9 | 15 | - | TGTGCCAGCAGCGTAGACCTAAGCCTCCGGGAGACCCAGTACTTC | CASSVDLSLRETQYF
- | TRBJ1-6 | TRBV19 | 16 | - | TGTGCCAGTAGTATACAGGGGCTCACCTATAATTCACCCCTCCACTTT | CASSIQGLTYNSPLHF
- | TRBJ1-2 | TRBV6-4 | 16 | TRBD1 | TGTGCCAGCAGTGATTCCGGGACAGGGGTGAATAATGGCTACACCTTC | CASSDSGTGVNNGYTF
- | TRBJ2-3 | TRBV7-3 | 14 | - | TGTGCCAGCAGCTTATTGCCGGGGCCAGATACGCAGTATTTT | CASSLLPGPDTQYF
- | TRBJ2-7 | TRBV4-3 | 13 | - | TGCGCCAGCAGCCAAAAACCTTCCTACGAGCAGTACTTC | CASSQKPSYEQYF
once | TRBJ2-2 | TRBV5-1 | 14 | - | TGCGCCAGCAGCATAGGACAGAACACCGGGGAGCTGTTTTTT | CASSIGQNTGELFF
- | TRBJ2-7 | TRBV5-1 | 13 | TRBD1 | TGCGCCAGCAGCTTGGGGGACAGTTTTGAGCAGTACTTC | CASSLGDSFEQYF
- | TRBJ2-7 | TRBV10-1 | 12 | TRBD1 | TGCGCCAGAACGGGACAGGGGGAAGAGCAGTACTTC | CARTGQGEEQYF
- | TRBJ2-7 | TRBV2 | 12 | - | TGTGCCAGCGTAGCAGGGAACTACGAGCAGTACTTC | CASVAGNYEQYF
- | TRBJ1-5 | TRBV6-2/TRBV6-3 | 15 | TRBD1 | TGTGCCAGCAGCTTGGACAGGGGGCAAGGGCAGCCCCAGCATTTT | CASSLDRGQGQPQHF
- | TRBJ1-6 | TRBV7-2 | 15 | - | TGTGCCAGCAGCTTATTCCAGGGACTAAATTCACCCCTCCACTTT | CASSLFQGLNSPLHF
- | TRBJ2-7 | TRBV3-1/TRBV3-2 | 17 | - | TGTGCCAGCAGCCAAAAGATTAGGGGACACGGTGGGTACGAGCAGTACTTC | CASSQKIRGHGGYEQYF
- | TRBJ2-7 | TRBV28 | 15 | TRBD1 | TGTGCCAGCAGTTCGGTCAACAGGGGGAGCTACGAGCAGTACTTC | CASSSVNRGSYEQYF
- | TRBJ2-7 | TRBV30 | 13 | - | TGTGCCTGGGCCCTAACAGGGGGGGACGAGCAGTACTTC | CAWALTGGDEQYF
- | TRBJ1-1 | TRBV5-1 | 13 | - | TGCGCCAGCAAAGAGGTGGGTAACACTGAAGCTTTCTTT | CASKEVGNTEAFF
few | TRBJ1-6 | TRBV7-3 | 13 | - | TGTGCCAGCAGCCCAGGGGCCAATTCACCCCTCCACTTT | CASSPGANSPLHF
- | TRBJ2-7 | TRBV6-5 | 15 | TRBD1 | TGTGCCAGCAGGGCCCCCGGGACAGTTTTCTACGAGCAGTACTTC | CASRAPGTVFYEQYF
few | TRBJ1-2 | TRBV2 | 12 | - | TGTGCCAGCACCGGGGGCTCGGGTGGCTACACCTTC | CASTGGSGGYTF
- | TRBJ2-2 | TRBV18 | 16 | TRBD2 | TGTGCCAGCTCACTATCGAGGACTAGCGGCACCGGGGAGCTGTTTTTT | CASSLSRTSGTGELFF
- | TRBJ2-5 | TRBV6-6 | 13 | - | - | CASILAGGETQYF
- | TRBJ2-3 | TRBV5-1 | 16 | - | TGCGCCAGCAGCTTGGGCGTCGGAACTAGCACAGATACGCAGTATTTT | CASSLGVGTSTDTQYF
- | TRBJ1-2 | TRBV10-3 | 13 | TRBD1 | TGTGCCATCAGGGACAGGGACGGTTTGAGCTACACCTTC | CAIRDRDGLSYTF
- | TRBJ2-2 | TRBV11-2 | 14 | TRBD2 | TGTGCCAGCAGCTTAGCTCGGGGGGCCGGGGAGCTGTTTTTT | CASSLARGAGELFF
- | TRBJ1-5 | TRBV19 | 17 | - | TGTGCCAGTAGTATCCGGGGAGGAGGGTATAGCAATCAGCCCCAGCATTTT | CASSIRGGGYSNQPQHF
- | TRBJ1-5 | TRBV7-2 | 14 | - | TGTGCCAGCAGCCCCGGGACAAGCAATCAGCCCCAGCATTTT | CASSPGTSNQPQHF
- | TRBJ1-1 | TRBV7-9 | 15 | - | TGTGCCAGCAGCCCGGGGGGACTCGGGGACACTGAAGCTTTCTTT | CASSPGGLGDTEAFF
once | TRBJ2-5 | TRBV12-2 | 15 | - | TGTGCAAGTCGCTCAGGGGGGCTTTTTCAAGAGACCCAGTACTTC | CASRSGGLFQETQYF
- | TRBJ2-1 | TRBV2 | 13 | - | TGTGCCAGCAGTGCTGGGATCGACAATGAGCAGTTCTTC | CASSAGIDNEQFF
- | TRBJ2-6 | TRBV10-3 | 14 | - | TGTGCCATCAGTGAGTCCACTGGGGCCAACGTCCTGACTTTC | CAISESTGANVLTF
medium-sized | TRBJ1-2 | TRBV7-9 | 12 | - | TGTGCCAGCAGCAACCGGGACTATGGCTACACCTTC | CASSNRDYGYTF
- | TRBJ2-5 | TRBV7-9 | 15 | TRBD2 | TGTGCCAGCAGCTTGTCAACTAGCGGGGGAGAGACCCAGTACTTC | CASSLSTSGGETQYF
- | TRBJ2-1 | TRBV6-2/TRBV6-3 | 16 | - | TGTGCCAGCAGTTACTTACAGGGCGGGCGGGGGAATGAGCAGTTCTTC | CASSYLQGGRGNEQFF
- | TRBJ2-2 | TRBV3-1/TRBV3-2 | 18 | TRBD2 | TGTGCCAGCAGCCAAGCGGGACTAGCGGGGGGAGGCACCGGGGAGCTGTTTTTT | CASSQAGLAGGGTGELFF
- | TRBJ2-2 | TRBV3-1/TRBV3-2 | 13 | - | TGTGCCAGCAGCCAAGCGGGAATCGGGGAGCTGTTTTTT | CASSQAGIGELFF